The 31 T cell receptor beta chains below all came from one sample that was sequenced in a study of T cells in Graves' hyperthyroidism and ophthalmopathy. Researchers amplified the TCR beta CDR3 regions from RNA transcripts. RT-PCR in the first round (using the HTBI primer set) targeted the TCR CDR3. One entry per CDR3 protein, called by TCRdb with MiXCR from the multiplex PCR reads. The table lists over 700,000 distinct CDR3 sequences, roughly 40% of them singletons. Sequencing was performed on blood. The receptors derive from a man aged 18 to 30 with Graves' hyperthyroidism.

On this clonotype itself: Given a much more abundant clone one base away, this may be a read error. The chain recombines TRBV19 with TRBJ1-5; D uncertain. Trimming left V 6 bases short and J 2 bases short, with 11 bases between. This CDR3 has 14 amino acids. The germline CDR1 and CDR2 sequences are LNHDA and SQIVND (reference sequence). CDR3 bases: TGTGCCAGTAGCCCAGCGATACGCAATCAGCCCCAGCATTTT. This encodes CASSPAIRNQPQHF. The variable domain in full, completed from reference TRBV19 and TRBJ1-5, reads DGGITQSPKYLFRKEGQNVTLSCEQNLNHDAMYWYRQDPGQGLRLIYYSQIVNDFQKGDIAEGYSVSREKKESFPLTVTSAQKNPTAFYLCASSPAIRNQPQHFGDGTRLSIL.

This clonotype occurred many times. The chain carries TRBV24-1 and TRBJ1-1, with TRBD1 as a possible D gene (5 bases). This CDR3 has 15 amino acids. Germline CDR1 and CDR2: KGHDR and SFDVKD. The V end was cut by 2 bases, the J end by 3 bases, with 12 bases between. The CDR3 DNA is TGTGCCACCAGTGATTCCCACGCGGGGGACACTGAAGCTTTCTTT. Protein sequence: CATSDSHAGDTEAFF.

Concerning this clonotype itself: A read error may explain this, as a much larger clone is one base away. This chain connects TRBV7-9 to TRBJ1-1; 7 positions match TRBD1. This CDR3 is 14 amino acids long. Germline V lookup: CDR1 SEHNR, CDR2 FQNEAQ (reference sequence). This CDR3 is CASSLRDRNTEASF. The CDR3 nucleotides are TGTGCCAGCAGCTTAAGGGACAGAAACACTGAAGCTTCCTTT.

This clonotype appeared many times. One end of the junction is discordant with germline, which a read error may explain. The chain combines TRBV5-6 with TRBJ1-2; no definite D call. The CDR3 consists of 13 residues. Germline V gives CDR1 SGHDT, CDR2 YYEEEE. The CDR3 DNA reads TGTGCCAGCAGCTGGAAGCGGACTGAACTTACCAACTTC. It codes for CASSWKRTELTNF.

Comment on this clonotype: In this CDR3 the conserved last residue, phenylalanine or tryptophan, is missing, so a read error is likely. The CDR3, as DNA: TGCGCCAGCAGCTATGCAGGGGTTGAGCAGTACCTC. Translated: CASSYAGVEQYL. This chain links TRBV7-9 with TRBJ2-7, with D tentatively TRBD1 (6 bases). CDR1 is SEHNR and CDR2 is FQNEAQ in the germline V gene (reference sequence). The CDR3 sequence is 12 residues long.

The chain combines TRBV25-1 with TRBJ2-2, with D perhaps matching TRBD2 (6 bases). The CDR3 has 18 residues. V lost 4 bases and J 1 base, leaving 19 bases between the germline ends. Per the germline V gene, CDR1 is MGHDK and CDR2 is SYGVNS. The DNA for the CDR3 is TGTGCCAGCAGTGCTAGCAGGAGGGGTAGGGAGAACACCGGGGAGCTGTTTTTT. Amino acid sequence: CASSASRRGRENTGELFF.

V is TRBV25-1 and J is TRBJ1-1; 8 positions match TRBD1. The CDR3 totals 12 residues. V shed 7 bases, J shed 7 bases, and the junction held 5 bases outside the gene matches. From germline, CDR1 is MGHDK and CDR2 SYGVNS. The CDR3 protein is CASNRQGFEAFF. CDR3 in DNA: TGTGCCAGCAACCGACAGGGGTTTGAAGCTTTCTTT.

Only a few counts were recorded for this clonotype. V usage is TRBV7-9 and J usage is TRBJ2-7, with 14 bases identical to TRBD2. After removal of 4 bases from V and 2 bases from J, the junction contained 4 bases not matched to a gene. The CDR3 totals 16 residues. Germline-derived CDR1 and CDR2 are SEHNR and FQNEAQ (reference sequence). CDR3 coding DNA: TGTGCCAGCAGCTACGGGACTAGCGGGGGAGCCTACGAGCAGTACTTC. Protein sequence: CASSYGTSGGAYEQYF.

This clonotype was seen only a few times. The V and J genes are TRBV13 and TRBJ2-2; tentative D call: TRBD1 (6 bases). The CDR3 contains 13 residues. Trimming took 5 bases from V and 7 from J, leaving 11 bases between them. Per the germline V gene, CDR1 is PRHDT and CDR2 is FYEKMQ (reference sequence). CDR3 protein: CASSIRGGGELFF. CDR3 sequence (DNA): TGTGCCAGCAGCATCAGGGGTGGCGGGGAGCTGTTTTTT.

The rearrangement joins TRBV7-9 to TRBJ2-7; D could derive from TRBD1 or TRBD2 (6 bases each). V lost 5 bases to trimming and J lost 2 bases, with 22 bases between them. This CDR3 is 17 amino acids long. Germline assignment: CDR1 SEHNR and CDR2 FQNEAQ (reference sequence). The DNA for the CDR3 is TGTGCCAGCAGCCCAGAGGGGGGTCCACTTCAGCCCTACGAGCAGTACTTC. It is translated as CASSPEGGPLQPYEQYF.

Comment on this clonotype: The conserved closing phenylalanine or tryptophan is absent in this CDR3, likely reflecting a read error. The chain has TRBV5-1 and TRBJ2-7; D remains ambiguous. V was clipped by 0 bases and J by 2 bases, with 3 bases between them. Per germline, CDR1 SGHRS and CDR2 YFSETQ. CDR3 length: 12 amino acids. The CDR3 loop reads CASSLEPYEQYS. CDR3 nucleotide sequence: TGCGCCAGCAGCTTGGAACCCTACGAGCAGTACTCC.

This clonotype was seen repeatedly, ten times or more. The rearrangement links TRBV2 to TRBJ1-6; 7 bases are shared with TRBD1. V lost 6 bases, J lost 9 bases, and 8 bases stayed unmatched. CDR3 length: 14 residues. CDR1 SNHLY and CDR2 FYNNEI come from the germline V gene. The CDR3: CASSHDREGSPLHF. CDR3 sequence (DNA): TGTGCCAGCAGCCATGACAGGGAGGGTTCACCCCTCCACTTT.

This clonotype has only a few counts. The genes are TRBV20-1 and TRBJ1-1; D is possibly TRBD1 (5 bases). CDR3 length: 13 residues. Germline V CDR1 and CDR2: DFQATT, SNEGSKA (reference sequence). Trimming removed 4 bases from V and 1 base from J, with 10 bases in between. The CDR3 DNA is TGCAGTGCTACAGGACAATGGAACACTGAAGCTTTCTTT. Translating gives CSATGQWNTEAFF.

The gene calls are TRBV10-3 and TRBJ1-1; 7 bases line up with TRBD1. Trimming took 5 bases from V and 0 from J; bases not matched to a gene: 3. Germline CDR1 ENHRY, CDR2 SYGVKD. The CDR3 contains 14 residues. The CDR3 reads CAISRTGMNTEAFF. CDR3 nucleotide sequence: TGTGCCATCAGTCGGACAGGCATGAACACTGAAGCTTTCTTT.

This clonotype came up many times. The rearrangement uses TRBV12-3 or TRBV12-4 and TRBJ1-2; no definite D call. This CDR3 region has 12 residues. The V and J ends lost 6 bases and 2 bases respectively, with 7 bases between them. The CDR3 region is CASSHSNYGYTF. CDR3 in DNA: TGTGCCAGCAGCCACTCGAACTATGGCTACACCTTC.

This clonotype was counted a few times. The J gene is TRBJ2-7, the V gene TRBV20-1, with 14 positions matching TRBD2. The CDR3 has 18 residues. Germline V gene sequence: CDR1 DFQATT, CDR2 SNEGSKA (reference sequence). J was trimmed by 3 bases and V by 5 bases; bases with no gene match: 15. Here the CDR3 reads CSAEILGLAGASLYEQYF. The CDR3 DNA follows: TGCAGTGCTGAGATATTGGGACTAGCGGGAGCCTCACTCTACGAGCAGTACTTC.

This clonotype was counted at least ten times. J is TRBJ1-6 and V is TRBV7-8; the D is unclear. V was clipped by 1 base and J by 9 bases, with 16 bases between them. CDR1 and CDR2 (germline): SGHVS, FQNEAQ. This CDR3 spans 16 amino acids. The CDR3: CASSLGGRQDSSPLHF. The CDR3 nucleotides are TGTGCCAGCAGCTTAGGAGGAAGGCAGGATAGTTCACCCCTCCACTTT.

This rearrangement joins TRBV10-3 to TRBJ1-5; TRBD1 agrees at 7 bases. CDR1 ENHRY and CDR2 SYGVKD come from the germline V gene. The junction had 10 bases not matched to a gene; V was cut back by 5 bases and J by 6 bases. The CDR3 length is 15 residues. The CDR3 spells CAISLDRVGAQPQHF. CDR3 sequence (DNA): TGTGCCATCAGTTTAGACAGGGTCGGGGCTCAGCCCCAGCATTTT.

The chain has TRBV14 and TRBJ2-5; 13 bases line up with TRBD2. Germline CDR1 and CDR2: SGHDN and FVKESK. The CDR3 is made up of 17 amino acids. V was pared by 3 bases and J by 5 bases, with 9 bases of the junction left unmatched. Here the CDR3 DNA reads TGTGCCAGCAGCCAGGAACTCGGACTAGCGGGAGCGGAGACCCAGTACTTC. This codes for CASSQELGLAGAETQYF. The full variable domain, rest sourced from reference TRBV14 and TRBJ2-5, is EAGVTQFPSHSVIEKGQTVTLRCDPISGHDNLYWYRRVMGKEIKFLLHFVKESKQDESGMPNNRFLAERTGGTYSTLKVQPAELEDSGVYFCASSQELGLAGAETQYFGPGTRLLVL.

This clonotype was picked up one time. The genes are TRBV6-1 and TRBJ2-7, with D maybe TRBD1 (5 bases). The germline V and J ends were trimmed by 2 bases and 3 bases, with 14 bases remaining between them. The CDR3 is made up of 15 amino acids. CDR1 MNHNS and CDR2 SASEGT come from the germline V gene. The CDR3: CASSERAGIGYEQYF. CDR3 sequence (DNA): TGTGCCAGCAGTGAAAGGGCAGGGATAGGCTACGAGCAGTACTTC.

This clonotype occurred a few times. This chain joins TRBV19 and TRBJ2-7, with 7 bases fitting TRBD1. The CDR3 is 15 amino acids. J gave up 1 base and V 6 bases, and 9 bases lay outside the gene matches. The germline CDR1 and CDR2 sequences are LNHDA and SQIVND (reference sequence). The DNA of the CDR3 is TGTGCCAGTAGGCCCTCACAGGGGAAGTCCTACGAGCAGTACTTC. It yields the protein CASRPSQGKSYEQYF. Full variable domain (rest looked up from reference TRBV19 and TRBJ2-7): DGGITQSPKYLFRKEGQNVTLSCEQNLNHDAMYWYRQDPGQGLRLIYYSQIVNDFQKGDIAEGYSVSREKKESFPLTVTSAQKNPTAFYLCASRPSQGKSYEQYFGPGTRLTVT.

The gene calls are TRBV10-3 and TRBJ1-5, with TRBD1 as a possible D gene (6 bases). The CDR3 has 15 amino acids. V lost 4 bases to trimming and J lost 0 bases, with 10 bases between them. Germline V lookup: CDR1 ENHRY, CDR2 SYGVKD. The DNA for the CDR3 is TGTGCCATCAGTGGTTCAGGGGATAGCAATCAGCCCCAGCATTTT. It encodes CAISGSGDSNQPQHF.

V gene TRBV11-1 combines with J gene TRBJ1-4; 9 nucleotides align to TRBD1. Germline V gives CDR1 SGHAT, CDR2 FQDESV (reference sequence). Germline trimming cut 6 bases from V and 4 bases from J; bases unmatched to any gene: 6. CDR3 length: 15 residues. This CDR3 is CASRDSGQGNEKLFF. CDR3 nucleotide sequence: TGTGCCAGCAGAGACTCGGGACAGGGTAATGAAAAACTGTTTTTT.

This clonotype was seen repeatedly, ten times or more. The chain carries TRBV7-2 and TRBJ1-1; no clear D. CDR1 and CDR2 from the germline V gene are SGHTA and FQGNSA. The CDR3 length is 13 residues. Between the trimmed V and J ends, which lost 6 bases and 0 bases, there was a span of 8 bases. The CDR3 reads CASSSVVNTEAFF. CDR3 nucleotides: TGTGCCAGCAGTTCCGTCGTGAACACTGAAGCTTTCTTT. The full variable domain, in which reference TRBV7-2 and TRBJ1-1 provide the parts outside the CDR3, is GAGVSQSPSNKVTEKGKDVELRCDPISGHTALYWYRQSLGQGLEFLIYFQGNSAPDKSGLPSDRFSAERTGGSVSTLTIQRTQQEDSAVYLCASSSVVNTEAFFGQGTRLTVV.

This clonotype was counted at least ten times. V usage is TRBV2 and J usage is TRBJ1-5, with D maybe TRBD1 (5 bases). The germline V gene has CDR1 SNHLY and CDR2 FYNNEI. Trimming shortened V by 7 bases and J by 2 bases, and 12 bases separated the two germline ends. CDR3 size: 14 residues. CDR3 amino acids: CASTGPLGNQPQHF. CDR3 coding DNA: TGTGCCAGCACGGGACCATTAGGCAATCAGCCCCAGCATTTT.

This clonotype appeared a few times. CDR3 loop: CASSYARTSLETQYF. The CDR3 DNA is TGTGCCAGCAGTTACGCCAGGACTAGCCTGGAGACCCAGTACTTC. The J gene is TRBJ2-5, the V gene TRBV12-3 or TRBV12-4; the match to TRBD2 covers 8 bases. This CDR3 has 15 amino acids. V trimming: 4 bases; J trimming: 5 bases; junction bases outside the gene matches: 9.

The V and J genes are TRBV5-1 and TRBJ2-2, with D perhaps TRBD1 or TRBD2 (5 bases each). This CDR3 contains 16 residues. The V gene's germline CDR1 is SGHRS and CDR2 YFSETQ. V dropped 0 bases and J dropped 6 bases, with 15 bases sitting between them. The CDR3 spells CASSLAGTDNAGELFF. The CDR3 nucleotides are TGCGCCAGCAGCTTGGCCGGGACGGATAACGCCGGGGAGCTGTTTTTT.

This clonotype was seen more than once but under ten times. J is TRBJ2-5 and V is TRBV20-1, with a tentative D call TRBD1 (5 bases). V was shortened by 6 bases and J by 4 bases, with 18 bases between the two germline ends. The CDR3 has 14 amino acids. Germline V lookup: CDR1 DFQATT, CDR2 SNEGSKA (reference sequence). This CDR3 is CSALWKGLGETQYF. CDR3 in DNA: TGCAGTGCGCTTTGGAAGGGGTTAGGAGAGACCCAGTACTTC.

Here the CDR3 reads CASSLGQGGNQPQYF. The CDR3 bases are TGTGCCAGCAGCTTAGGACAGGGGGGCAATCAGCCCCAGTACTTC. The V and J genes are TRBV5-8 and TRBJ2-5; TRBD1 aligns across 10 bases. Germline V CDR1 and CDR2: SGHTS, YDEGEE. Trimming cost V 2 bases and J 9 bases; bases outside gene matches: 10. This CDR3 has 15 residues.

This rearrangement joins TRBV2 to TRBJ2-2; 7 bases align to TRBD1. In germline, CDR1 is SNHLY, CDR2 FYNNEI. The CDR3 sequence is 15 residues long. The V gene end was trimmed by 11 bases and the J gene end by 1 base; junction bases not matched to a gene: 10. The CDR3 sequence: CAWKNRGRNTGELFF. CDR3 bases: TGTGCCTGGAAGAACAGGGGACGGAACACCGGGGAGCTGTTTTTT.

This chain joins TRBV19 and TRBJ1-5; TRBD1 agrees at 10 bases. Germline V gives CDR1 LNHDA, CDR2 SQIVND (reference sequence). This CDR3 is built from 18 residues. The V segment lost 5 bases and the J segment 2 bases; nucleotides outside the gene matches: 12. CDR3 region: CASSFRDRGWNGNQPQHF. The DNA of the CDR3 is TGTGCCAGTAGTTTCCGGGACAGGGGATGGAACGGCAATCAGCCCCAGCATTTT.